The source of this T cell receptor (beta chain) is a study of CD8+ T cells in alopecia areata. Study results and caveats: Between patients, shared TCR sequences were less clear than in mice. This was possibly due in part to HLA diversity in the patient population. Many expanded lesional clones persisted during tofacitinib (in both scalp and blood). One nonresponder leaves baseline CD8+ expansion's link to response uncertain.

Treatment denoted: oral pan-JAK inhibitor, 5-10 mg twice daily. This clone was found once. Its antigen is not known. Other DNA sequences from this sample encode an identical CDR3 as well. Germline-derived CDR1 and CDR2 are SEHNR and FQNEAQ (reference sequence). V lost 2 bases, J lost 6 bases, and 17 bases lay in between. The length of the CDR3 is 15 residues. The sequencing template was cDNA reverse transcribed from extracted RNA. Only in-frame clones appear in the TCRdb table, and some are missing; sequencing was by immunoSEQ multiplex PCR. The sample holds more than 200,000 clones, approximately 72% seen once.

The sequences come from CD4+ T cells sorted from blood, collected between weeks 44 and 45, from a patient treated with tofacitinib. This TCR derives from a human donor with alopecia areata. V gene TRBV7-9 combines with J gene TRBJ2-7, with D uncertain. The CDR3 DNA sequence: TGTGCCAGCAGCTTACAAGGCCCCCTTTGGAGCGAGCAGTACTTC. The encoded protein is CASSLQGPLWSEQYF.